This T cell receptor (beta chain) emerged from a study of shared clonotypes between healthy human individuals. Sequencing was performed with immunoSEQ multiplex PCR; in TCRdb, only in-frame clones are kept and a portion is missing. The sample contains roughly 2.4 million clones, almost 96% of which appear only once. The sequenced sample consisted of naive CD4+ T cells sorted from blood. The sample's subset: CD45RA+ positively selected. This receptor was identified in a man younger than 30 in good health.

CDR3 DNA sequence: TGTGCCAGCAGCTTAGACCCGGAAGGTTCACCCCTCCACTTT. Protein sequence: CASSLDPEGSPLHF. The chain combines TRBV7-9 with TRBJ1-6; D gene unclear. The ends were cut back, 1 base at V and 9 bases at J, with 10 bases in the middle. Germline V CDR1 and CDR2: SEHNR, FQNEAQ (reference sequence). The CDR3 is made up of 14 amino acids. The variable domain in full, completed from reference TRBV7-9 and TRBJ1-6, reads DTGVSQNPRHKITKRGQNVTFRCDPISEHNRLYWYRQTLGQGPEFLTYFQNEAQLEKSRLLSDRFSAERPKGSFSTLEIQRTEQGDSAMYLCASSLDPEGSPLHFGNGTRLTVT.